The source of this T cell receptor beta chain is a study of Ad26.COV2.S vaccination and SARS-CoV-2 variants. The treatment is: roughly 20 received Ad26.COV2.S at low or high dose, single or two shots; roughly five received placebo; per-sample allocation not given. The investigators took samples on day 63 after the first vaccine or placebo injection. CDR1 and CDR2 from the germline V gene are SGHTA and FQGNSA. The CDR3 is 14 amino acids. J was trimmed by 6 bases and V by 4 bases; bases with no gene match: 8. TCRdb keeps only in-frame clones here, not all; method: immunoSEQ multiplex PCR. The sample lists about 380,000 clones; approximately 83% were seen once.

This TCR derives from a person between 18 and 59 years old who received the Ad26.COV2.S COVID-19 vaccine or a placebo. The specimen was peripheral blood, collected in a trial of Ad26.COV2.S vaccine versus placebo. This sequence joins TRBV7-2 and TRBJ2-7; 8 bases are shared with TRBD1. Here the CDR3 DNA reads TGTGCCAGCAGCTCCGGGACAGGCTTGGGCGAGCAGTACTTC. Translation gives CASSSGTGLGEQYF.